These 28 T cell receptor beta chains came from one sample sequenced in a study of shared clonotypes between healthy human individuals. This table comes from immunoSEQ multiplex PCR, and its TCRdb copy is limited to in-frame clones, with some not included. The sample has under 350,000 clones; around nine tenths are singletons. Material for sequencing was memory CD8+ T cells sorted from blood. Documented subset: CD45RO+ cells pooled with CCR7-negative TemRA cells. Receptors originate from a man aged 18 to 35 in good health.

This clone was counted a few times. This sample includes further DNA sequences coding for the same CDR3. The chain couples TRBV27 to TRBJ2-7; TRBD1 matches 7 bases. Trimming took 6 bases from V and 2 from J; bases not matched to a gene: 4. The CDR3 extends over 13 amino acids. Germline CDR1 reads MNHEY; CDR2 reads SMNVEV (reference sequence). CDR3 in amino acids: CASSLQGTYEQYF. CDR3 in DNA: TGTGCCAGCAGCCTACAGGGGACCTACGAGCAGTACTTC.

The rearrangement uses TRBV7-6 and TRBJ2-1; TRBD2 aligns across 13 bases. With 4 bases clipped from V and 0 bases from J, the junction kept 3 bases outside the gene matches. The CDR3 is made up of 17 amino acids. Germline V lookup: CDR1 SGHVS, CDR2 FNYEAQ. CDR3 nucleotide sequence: TGTGCCAGCAGCTCGGGACTAGCGGGATACTCCTACAATGAGCAGTTCTTC. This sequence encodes CASSSGLAGYSYNEQFF.

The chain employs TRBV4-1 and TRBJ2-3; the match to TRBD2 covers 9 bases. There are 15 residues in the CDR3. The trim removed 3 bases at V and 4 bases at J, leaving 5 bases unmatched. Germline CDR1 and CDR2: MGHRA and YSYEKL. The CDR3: CASSQWTSVADTQYF. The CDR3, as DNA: TGCGCCAGCAGCCAGTGGACTAGCGTGGCAGATACGCAGTATTTT.

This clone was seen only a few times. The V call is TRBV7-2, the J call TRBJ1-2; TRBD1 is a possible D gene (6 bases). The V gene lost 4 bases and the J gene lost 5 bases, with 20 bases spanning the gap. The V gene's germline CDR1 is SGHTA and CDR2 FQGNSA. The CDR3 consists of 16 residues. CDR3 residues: CASSWKGAGDFYGYTF. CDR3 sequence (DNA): TGTGCCAGCAGCTGGAAAGGGGCAGGGGATTTTTATGGCTACACCTTC.

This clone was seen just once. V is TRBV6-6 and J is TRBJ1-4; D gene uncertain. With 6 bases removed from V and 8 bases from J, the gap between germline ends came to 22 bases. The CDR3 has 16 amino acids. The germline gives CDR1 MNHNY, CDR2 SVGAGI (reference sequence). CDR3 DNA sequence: TGTGCCAGCAGGCCATTCGTAAGGACCGAGGAAGAAAAACTGTTTTTT. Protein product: CASRPFVRTEEEKLFF.

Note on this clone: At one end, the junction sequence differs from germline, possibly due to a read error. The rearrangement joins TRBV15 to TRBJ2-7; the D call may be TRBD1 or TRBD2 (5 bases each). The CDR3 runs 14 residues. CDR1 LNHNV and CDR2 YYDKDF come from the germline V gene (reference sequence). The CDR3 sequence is CATSRDRGEPGPLF. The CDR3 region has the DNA TGTGCCACCAGCAGAGATCGAGGGGAACCTGGACCCCTCTTC.

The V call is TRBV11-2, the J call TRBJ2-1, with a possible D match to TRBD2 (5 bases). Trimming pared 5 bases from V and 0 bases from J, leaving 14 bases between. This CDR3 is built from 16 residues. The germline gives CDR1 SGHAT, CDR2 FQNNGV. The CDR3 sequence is CASSHEGDNSYNEQFF. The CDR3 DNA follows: TGTGCCAGCAGCCACGAGGGAGACAACTCCTACAATGAGCAGTTCTTC.

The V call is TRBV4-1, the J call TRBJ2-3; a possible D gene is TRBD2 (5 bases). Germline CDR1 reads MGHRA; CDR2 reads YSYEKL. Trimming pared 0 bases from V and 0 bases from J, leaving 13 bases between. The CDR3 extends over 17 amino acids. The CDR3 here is CASSQDPVWTSTDTQYF. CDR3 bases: TGCGCCAGCAGCCAAGATCCTGTTTGGACTAGCACAGATACGCAGTATTTT.

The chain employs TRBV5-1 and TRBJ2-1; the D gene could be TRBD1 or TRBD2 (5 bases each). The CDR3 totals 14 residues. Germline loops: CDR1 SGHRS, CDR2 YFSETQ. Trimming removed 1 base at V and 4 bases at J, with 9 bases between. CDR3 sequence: CASSLWGNYNEQFF. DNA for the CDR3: TGCGCCAGCAGCTTGTGGGGGAATTACAATGAGCAGTTCTTC.

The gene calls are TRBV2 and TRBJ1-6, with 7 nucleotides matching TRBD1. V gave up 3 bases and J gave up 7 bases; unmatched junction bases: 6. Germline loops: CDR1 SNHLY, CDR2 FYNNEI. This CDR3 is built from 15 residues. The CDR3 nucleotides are TGTGCCAGCAGTGATCCCGGGACAGCCAATTCACCCCTCCACTTT. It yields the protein CASSDPGTANSPLHF.

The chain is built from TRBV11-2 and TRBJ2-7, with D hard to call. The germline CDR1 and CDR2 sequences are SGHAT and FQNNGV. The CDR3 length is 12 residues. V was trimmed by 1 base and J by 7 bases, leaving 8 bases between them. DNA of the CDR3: TGTGCCAGCAGCTTAGGGGCCCGAGAGCAGTACTTC. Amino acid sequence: CASSLGAREQYF.

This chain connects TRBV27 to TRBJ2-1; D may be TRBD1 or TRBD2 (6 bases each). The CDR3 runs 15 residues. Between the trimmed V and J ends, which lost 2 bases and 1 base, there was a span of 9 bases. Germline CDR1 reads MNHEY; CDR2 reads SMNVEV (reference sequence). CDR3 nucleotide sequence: TGTGCCAGCAGTTTAAGGGGGGTATCCTACAATGAGCAGTTCTTC. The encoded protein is CASSLRGVSYNEQFF.

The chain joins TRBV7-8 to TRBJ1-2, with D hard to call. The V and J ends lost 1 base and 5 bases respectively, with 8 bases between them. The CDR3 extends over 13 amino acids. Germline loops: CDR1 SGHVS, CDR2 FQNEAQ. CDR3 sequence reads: CASSLDRRYGYTF. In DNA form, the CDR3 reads TGTGCCAGCAGCTTAGATAGGCGGTATGGCTACACCTTC.

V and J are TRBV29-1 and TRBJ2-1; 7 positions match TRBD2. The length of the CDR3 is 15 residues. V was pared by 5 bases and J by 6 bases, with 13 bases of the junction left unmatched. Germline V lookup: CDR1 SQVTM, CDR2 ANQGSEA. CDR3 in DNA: TGCAGCGTTCTTCTCGTGGGACTACGTACCAATGAGCAGTTCTTC. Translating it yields CSVLLVGLRTNEQFF.

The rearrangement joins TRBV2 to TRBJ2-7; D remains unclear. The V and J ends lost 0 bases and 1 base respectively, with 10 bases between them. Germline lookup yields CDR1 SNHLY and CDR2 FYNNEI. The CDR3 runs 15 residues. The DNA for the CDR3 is TGTGCCAGCAGTGAAGCGAGGACCGAGTCCTACGAGCAGTACTTC. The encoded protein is CASSEARTESYEQYF.

The CDR3, as DNA: TGCGCCAGCAGCCATGCCGGGACCTACGAGCAGTACTTC. Its protein product is CASSHAGTYEQYF. The rearrangement joins TRBV4-1 to TRBJ2-7; a weak D match, TRBD2 (5 bases). The CDR3 length is 13 residues. CDR1 and CDR2 (germline): MGHRA, YSYEKL. The V end was cut by 3 bases, the J end by 2 bases, with 8 bases between.

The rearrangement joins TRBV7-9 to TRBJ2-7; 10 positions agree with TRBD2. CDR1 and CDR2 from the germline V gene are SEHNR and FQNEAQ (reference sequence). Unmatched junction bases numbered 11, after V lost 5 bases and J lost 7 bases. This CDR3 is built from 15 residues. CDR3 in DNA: TGTGCCAGCAGCACAAGCCTAGCGGGAGTGGGGGAGCAGTACTTC. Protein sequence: CASSTSLAGVGEQYF.

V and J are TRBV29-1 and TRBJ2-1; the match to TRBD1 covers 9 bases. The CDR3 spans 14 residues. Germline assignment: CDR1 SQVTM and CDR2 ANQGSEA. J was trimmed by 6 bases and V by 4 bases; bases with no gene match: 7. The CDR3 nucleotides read TGCAGCGTTGTGGGGGACAGGGACTTCAATGAGCAGTTCTTC. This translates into CSVVGDRDFNEQFF.

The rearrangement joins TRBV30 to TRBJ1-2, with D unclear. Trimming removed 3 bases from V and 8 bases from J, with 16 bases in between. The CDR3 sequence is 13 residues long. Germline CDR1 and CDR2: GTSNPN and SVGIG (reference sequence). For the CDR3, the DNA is TGTGCCTGGAGCCTCGCGGGGTTCGGCGGCTACACCTTC. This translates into CAWSLAGFGGYTF.

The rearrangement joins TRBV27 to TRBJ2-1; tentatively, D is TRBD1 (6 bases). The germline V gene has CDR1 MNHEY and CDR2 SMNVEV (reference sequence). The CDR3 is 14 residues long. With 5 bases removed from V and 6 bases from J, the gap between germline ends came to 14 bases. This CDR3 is CASSVDGTFNEQFF. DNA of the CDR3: TGTGCCAGCAGTGTCGACGGGACATTCAATGAGCAGTTCTTC.

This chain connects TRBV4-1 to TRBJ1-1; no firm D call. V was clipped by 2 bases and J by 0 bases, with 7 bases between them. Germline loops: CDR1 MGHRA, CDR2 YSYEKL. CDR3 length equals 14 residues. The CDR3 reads CASSQPIMNTEAFF. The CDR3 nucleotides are TGCGCCAGCAGCCAACCAATTATGAACACTGAAGCTTTCTTT.

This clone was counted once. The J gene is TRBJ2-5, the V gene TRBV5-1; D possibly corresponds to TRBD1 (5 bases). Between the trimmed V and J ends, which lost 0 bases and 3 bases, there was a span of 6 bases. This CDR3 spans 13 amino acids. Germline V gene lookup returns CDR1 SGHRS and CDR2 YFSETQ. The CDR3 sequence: CASSLVGEETQYF. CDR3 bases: TGCGCCAGCAGCTTGGTAGGGGAAGAGACCCAGTACTTC. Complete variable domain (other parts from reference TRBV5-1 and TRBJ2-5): KAGVTQTPRYLIKTRGQQVTLSCSPISGHRSVSWYQQTPGQGLQFLFEYFSETQRNKGNFPGRFSGRQFSNSRSEMNVSTLELGDSALYLCASSLVGEETQYFGPGTRLLVL.

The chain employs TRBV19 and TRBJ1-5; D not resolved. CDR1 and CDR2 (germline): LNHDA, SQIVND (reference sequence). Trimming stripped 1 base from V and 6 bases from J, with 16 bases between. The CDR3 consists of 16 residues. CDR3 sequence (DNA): TGTGCCAGTAGTATAGGCGGCCCCGTGGACGGTCAGCCCCAGCATTTT. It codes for CASSIGGPVDGQPQHF.

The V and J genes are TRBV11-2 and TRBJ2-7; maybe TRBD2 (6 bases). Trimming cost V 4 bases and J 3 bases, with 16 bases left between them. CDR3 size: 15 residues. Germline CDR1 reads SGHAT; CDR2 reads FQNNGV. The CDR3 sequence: CASSYGLGGNYEQYF. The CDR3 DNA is TGTGCCAGCAGCTACGGTTTGGGAGGCAACTACGAGCAGTACTTC.

DNA for the CDR3: TGTGCCAGCAGCTTGGTGGCCTACACCGGGGAGCTGTTTTTT. This sequence encodes CASSLVAYTGELFF. The J gene is TRBJ2-2, the V gene TRBV5-8; D call uncertain. CDR1 is SGHTS and CDR2 is YDEGEE in the germline V gene. V shed 0 bases and J shed 3 bases, with 6 bases lying between them. The CDR3 runs to 14 residues.

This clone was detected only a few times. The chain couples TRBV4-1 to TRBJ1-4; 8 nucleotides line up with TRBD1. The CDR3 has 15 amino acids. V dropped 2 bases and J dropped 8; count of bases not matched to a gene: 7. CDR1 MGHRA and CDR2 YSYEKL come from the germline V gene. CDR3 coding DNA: TGCGCCAGCAGCCAATGGGGACAGGAGGAAGAAAAACTGTTTTTT. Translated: CASSQWGQEEEKLFF.

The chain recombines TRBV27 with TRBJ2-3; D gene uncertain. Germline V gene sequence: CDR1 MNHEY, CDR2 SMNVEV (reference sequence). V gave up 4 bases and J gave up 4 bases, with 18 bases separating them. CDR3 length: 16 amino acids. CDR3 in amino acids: CASSWNRVLPSDTQYF. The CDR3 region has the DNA TGTGCCAGCAGTTGGAACAGAGTTCTTCCATCAGATACGCAGTATTTT.

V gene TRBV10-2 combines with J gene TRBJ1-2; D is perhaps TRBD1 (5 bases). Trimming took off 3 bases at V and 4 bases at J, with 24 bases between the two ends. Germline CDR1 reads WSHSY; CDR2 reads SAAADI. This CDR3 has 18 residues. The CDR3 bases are TGCGCCAGCAGTGACTACATCTTCGGACAACGATTCTTCTATGGCTACACCTTC. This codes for CASSDYIFGQRFFYGYTF.